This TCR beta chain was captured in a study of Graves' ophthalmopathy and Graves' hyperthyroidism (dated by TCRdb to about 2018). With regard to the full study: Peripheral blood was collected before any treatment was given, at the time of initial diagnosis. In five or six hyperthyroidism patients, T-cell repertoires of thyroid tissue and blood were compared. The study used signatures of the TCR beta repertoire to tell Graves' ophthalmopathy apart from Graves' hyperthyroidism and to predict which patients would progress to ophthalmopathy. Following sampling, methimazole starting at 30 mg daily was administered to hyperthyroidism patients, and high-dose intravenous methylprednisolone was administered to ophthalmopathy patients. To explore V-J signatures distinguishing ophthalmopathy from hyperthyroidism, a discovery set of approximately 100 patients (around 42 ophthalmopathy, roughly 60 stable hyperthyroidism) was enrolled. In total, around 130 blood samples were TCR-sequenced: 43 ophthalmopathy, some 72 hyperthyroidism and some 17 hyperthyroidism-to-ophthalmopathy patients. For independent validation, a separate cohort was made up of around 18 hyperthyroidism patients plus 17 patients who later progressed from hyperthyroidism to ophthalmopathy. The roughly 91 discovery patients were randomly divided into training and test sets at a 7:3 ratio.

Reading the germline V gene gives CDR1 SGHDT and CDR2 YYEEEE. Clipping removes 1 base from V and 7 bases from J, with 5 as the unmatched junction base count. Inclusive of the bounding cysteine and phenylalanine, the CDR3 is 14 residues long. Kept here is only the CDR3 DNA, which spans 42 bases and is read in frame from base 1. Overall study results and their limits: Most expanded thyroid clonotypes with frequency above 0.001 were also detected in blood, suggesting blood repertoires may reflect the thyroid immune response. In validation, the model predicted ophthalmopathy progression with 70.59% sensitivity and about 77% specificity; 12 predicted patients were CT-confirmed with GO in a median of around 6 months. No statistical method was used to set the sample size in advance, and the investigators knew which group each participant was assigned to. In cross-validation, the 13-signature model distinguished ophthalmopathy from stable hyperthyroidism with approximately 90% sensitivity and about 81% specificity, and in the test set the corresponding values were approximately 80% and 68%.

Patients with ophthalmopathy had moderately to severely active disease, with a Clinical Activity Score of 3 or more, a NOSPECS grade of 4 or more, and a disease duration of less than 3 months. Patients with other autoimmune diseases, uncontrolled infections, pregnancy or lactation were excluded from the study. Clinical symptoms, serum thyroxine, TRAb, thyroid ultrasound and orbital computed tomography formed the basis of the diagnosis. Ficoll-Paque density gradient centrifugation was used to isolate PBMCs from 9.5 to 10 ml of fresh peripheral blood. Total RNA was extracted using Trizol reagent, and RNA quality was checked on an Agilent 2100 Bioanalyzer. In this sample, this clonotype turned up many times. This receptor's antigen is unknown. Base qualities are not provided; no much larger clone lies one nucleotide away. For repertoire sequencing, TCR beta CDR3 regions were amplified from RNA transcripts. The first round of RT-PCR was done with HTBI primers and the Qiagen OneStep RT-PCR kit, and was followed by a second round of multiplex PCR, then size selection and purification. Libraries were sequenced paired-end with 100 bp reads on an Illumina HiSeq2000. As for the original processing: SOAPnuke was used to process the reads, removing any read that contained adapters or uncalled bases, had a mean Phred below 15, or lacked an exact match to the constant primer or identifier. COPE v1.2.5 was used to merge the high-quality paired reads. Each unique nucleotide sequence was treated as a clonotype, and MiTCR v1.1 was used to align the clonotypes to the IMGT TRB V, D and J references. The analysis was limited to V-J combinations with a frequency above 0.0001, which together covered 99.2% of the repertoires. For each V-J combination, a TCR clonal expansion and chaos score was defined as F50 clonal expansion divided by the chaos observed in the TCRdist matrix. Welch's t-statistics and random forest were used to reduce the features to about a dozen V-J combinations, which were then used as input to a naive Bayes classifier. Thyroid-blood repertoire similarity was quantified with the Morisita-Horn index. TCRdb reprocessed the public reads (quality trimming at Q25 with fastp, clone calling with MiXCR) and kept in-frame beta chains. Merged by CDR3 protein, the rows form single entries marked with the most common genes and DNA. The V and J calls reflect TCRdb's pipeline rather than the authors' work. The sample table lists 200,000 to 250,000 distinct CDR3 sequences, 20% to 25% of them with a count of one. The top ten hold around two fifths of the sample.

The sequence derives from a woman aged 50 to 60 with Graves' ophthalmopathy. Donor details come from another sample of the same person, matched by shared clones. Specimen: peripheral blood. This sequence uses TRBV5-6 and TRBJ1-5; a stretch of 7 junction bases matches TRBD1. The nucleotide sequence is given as TGTGCCAGCAGCTTGTGGGACAGAGAACAGCCCCAGCATTTT. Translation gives CASSLWDREQPQHF.